Shown below are 17 T cell receptor beta chains from a single sample sequenced in a study of blood T cells in healthy people across ages. Sample-barcoded 5' priming and a J-beta primer mix drove a second PCR of about 6 to 12 cycles. TCRdb re-called the 5' RACE reads through MiXCR, storing one row per CDR3 protein. The sample has roughly 800,000 distinct CDR3 sequences; roughly 25% are singletons. These data were likewise used in another study, on T cells of mothers and their children.

Sequenced material: blood. These receptors all come from a boy younger than 18 in good health.

The chain is built from TRBV19 and TRBJ2-1, with D possibly being TRBD2 (6 bases). Germline V lookup: CDR1 LNHDA, CDR2 SQIVND (reference sequence). This CDR3 contains 17 residues. Trimming took off 5 bases at V and 1 base at J, with 18 bases between the two ends. This CDR3 is CASSAWAGPLSYNEQFF. Written as DNA, the CDR3 is TGTGCCAGTAGTGCGTGGGCGGGACCCCTGTCCTACAATGAGCAGTTCTTC.

This clonotype was seen a handful of times. This chain joins TRBV9 and TRBJ1-1; no reliable D call. The ends were cut back, 0 bases at V and 1 base at J, with 10 bases in the middle. CDR1 and CDR2 (germline): SGDLS, YYNGEE. The CDR3 is 15 amino acids. The CDR3 DNA sequence: TGTGCCAGCAGCGTAGAACGTTGGGGGAACACTGAAGCTTTCTTT. Its protein product is CASSVERWGNTEAFF.

The chain combines TRBV20-1 with TRBJ2-7; 11 nucleotides align to TRBD1. CDR3 length: 14 amino acids. V was pared by 0 bases and J by 5 bases, with 3 bases of the junction left unmatched. Germline loops: CDR1 DFQATT, CDR2 SNEGSKA (reference sequence). The CDR3 DNA follows: TGCAGTGCTAGAGAATGGACAGGGGGCGACGAGCAGTACTTC. Residues: CSAREWTGGDEQYF.

A few counts support this clonotype. The chain links TRBV27 to TRBJ2-5, with D hard to call. The better agreement between TRBJ2-7 and the DNA end casts doubt on the J call. In germline, CDR1 is MNHEY, CDR2 SMNVEV (reference sequence). The CDR3 has 14 residues. The chain's CDR3 is CASSSRRALYEQYF. In nucleotides, the CDR3 is TGTGCCAGCAGTTCTCGGCGTGCACTCTACGAGCAGTACTTC.

The chain links TRBV20-1 to TRBJ2-7, with 9 bases fitting TRBD2. In germline, CDR1 is DFQATT, CDR2 SNEGSKA (reference sequence). The CDR3 totals 15 residues. With V trimmed by 5 bases and J by 2 bases, 10 bases remained unmatched. CDR3 residues: CSAQTTSGGTYEQYF. DNA for the CDR3: TGCAGTGCTCAAACCACAAGCGGGGGGACCTACGAGCAGTACTTC.

The rearrangement links TRBV21-1 to TRBJ2-5; the table's D gene call, TRBD1, was not cross checked with the DNA. TRBV21-1 is a listed pseudogene. The length of the CDR3 is 15 residues. CDR3 residues: CASSKAGTGAETQYF. CDR3 nucleotide sequence: TGTGCCAGCAGCAAAGCAGGGACAGGGGCAGAGACCCAGTACTTC.

The chain is built from TRBV4-2 and TRBJ2-1, with TRBD2 matching 11 bases. The J segment lost 7 bases and the V segment lost 0 bases, leaving 2 bases of the junction unmatched. This CDR3 comprises 15 residues. Germline V gene data show CDR1 as LGHNA and CDR2 as YNFKEQ. The CDR3 DNA reads as TGTGCCAGCAGCCAAGAGGCTAGCGGGAGGAATGAGCAGTTCTTC. Translation: CASSQEASGRNEQFF.

In this sample, this clonotype turned up a few times. This chain links TRBV7-8 with TRBJ2-5, with 7 nucleotides matching TRBD1. Trimming cost V 0 bases and J 5 bases; bases outside gene matches: 9. In germline, CDR1 is SGHVS, CDR2 FQNEAQ. The CDR3 contains 16 residues. This CDR3 is CASSLAQGEVGETQYF. CDR3 coding DNA: TGTGCCAGCAGCTTAGCGCAGGGGGAAGTAGGGGAGACCCAGTACTTC.

V and J are TRBV6-2 or TRBV6-3 and TRBJ2-5; 7 bases align to TRBD2. The CDR3 length is 15 residues. The junction had 9 bases not matched to a gene; V was cut back by 7 bases and J by 1 base. Germline assignment: CDR1 MNHEY and CDR2 SVGEGT. The CDR3 region has the DNA TGTGCCAGCAAAGCGGGACTACCGCCCCAAGAGACCCAGTACTTC. Encoded protein: CASKAGLPPQETQYF.

CDR3 amino acids: CASSLNQPSGTGSYEQYF. The CDR3 DNA follows: TGTGCCAGCAGCTTAAACCAACCCTCCGGGACAGGGTCCTACGAGCAGTACTTC. The V and J genes are TRBV7-2 and TRBJ2-7; 9 nucleotides line up with TRBD1. With V trimmed by 2 bases and J by 1 base, 12 bases remained unmatched. Looked up from germline, CDR1 is SGHTA and CDR2 is FQGNSA. This CDR3 region has 18 residues.

This chain joins TRBV12-3 or TRBV12-4 and TRBJ2-1; 8 positions match TRBD2. CDR3 length: 15 amino acids. V trimming: 2 bases; J trimming: 14 bases; junction bases outside the gene matches: 14. The CDR3 sequence: CASSLSVRAGVLKFF. The DNA of the CDR3 is TGTGCCAGCAGTTTAAGTGTGCGAGCGGGGGTATTGAAGTTCTTC.

Remarks on this clonotype: The junction shows a germline mismatch at one end, possibly a read error. The chain combines TRBV12-3 or TRBV12-4 with TRBJ2-4; 7 bases align to TRBD1. CDR3 length: 16 residues. The CDR3, as DNA: TGTGCCAGCAGTTCTCAACTTTCAGACAGGGCCAAGGCCGCAGCCTTC. It is translated as CASSSQLSDRAKAAAF.

On this clonotype: A junction boundary mismatches the germline segment, possibly from a read error. The CDR3 nucleotides read TGTCCCAGCAGTTTATCCAGGGACAATGAGCAGTTCTTC. Translating it yields CPSSLSRDNEQFF. This chain uses TRBV27 with TRBJ2-1, with D possibly TRBD1 on 5 matching bases. The germline CDR1 and CDR2 sequences are MNHEY and SMNVEV (reference sequence). This CDR3 is 13 amino acids long.

This clonotype was detected only once. This sequence joins TRBV4-1 and TRBJ2-5; 11 bases match TRBD2. Germline V gene data show CDR1 as MGHRA and CDR2 as YSYEKL. V lost 4 bases and J lost 2; bases outside the gene matches: 6. The CDR3 has 16 amino acids. CDR3 nucleotides: TGCGCCAGCAGCCTGGGGAGGACTAGCGGGCAAGAGACCCAGTACTTC. Protein sequence: CASSLGRTSGQETQYF.

This clonotype was observed a few times. This chain uses TRBV6-5 with TRBJ2-2, with D maybe TRBD2 (6 bases). The CDR3 extends over 13 amino acids. Germline lookup yields CDR1 MNHEY and CDR2 SVGAGI. V lost 6 bases to trimming and J lost 7 bases, with 12 bases between them. The CDR3 loop is CASRGWGVGELFF. The CDR3 region has the DNA TGTGCCAGCAGGGGATGGGGGGTCGGGGAGCTGTTTTTT.

This chain links TRBV6-5 with TRBJ1-5; D is unclear. CDR3 length: 15 residues. Trimming shortened V by 0 bases and J by 3 bases, and 9 bases separated the two germline ends. The germline CDR1 and CDR2 sequences are MNHEY and SVGAGI. CDR3 nucleotide sequence: TGTGCCAGCAGTTACTCGGCAGACTTCAATCAGCCCCAGCATTTT. It specifies CASSYSADFNQPQHF.

The CDR3 loop is CSSSLGWQTLTDTQYF. In nucleotides, the CDR3 is TGCAGTTCATCCTTAGGGTGGCAAACGCTCACAGATACGCAGTATTTT. This rearrangement joins TRBV20-1 to TRBJ2-3; no reliable D call. Germline V gives CDR1 DFQATT, CDR2 SNEGSKA (reference sequence). V shed 8 bases and J shed 2 bases, with 23 bases lying between them. The CDR3 loop spans 16 amino acids.